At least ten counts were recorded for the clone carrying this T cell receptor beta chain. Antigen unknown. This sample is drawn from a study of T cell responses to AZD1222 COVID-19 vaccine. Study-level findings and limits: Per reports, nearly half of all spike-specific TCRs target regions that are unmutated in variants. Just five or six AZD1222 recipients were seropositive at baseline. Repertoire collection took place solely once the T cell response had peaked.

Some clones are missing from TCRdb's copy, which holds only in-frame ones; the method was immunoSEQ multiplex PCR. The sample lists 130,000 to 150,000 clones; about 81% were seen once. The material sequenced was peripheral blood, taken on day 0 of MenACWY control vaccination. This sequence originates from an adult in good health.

CDR3 nucleotide sequence: TGTGCCAGCAGTTTAACGGGGACAGGGGGCCGCGGTGAGCAGTTCTTC. Translated: CASSLTGTGGRGEQFF. The chain links TRBV28 to TRBJ2-1; TRBD1 matches at 12 bases. The CDR3 contains 16 residues. Per germline, CDR1 MDHEN and CDR2 SYDVKM. V dropped 2 bases and J dropped 9; count of bases not matched to a gene: 8.